This T cell receptor beta chain was profiled in a study of CD8 T cells in Susac syndrome. With random hexamers, reverse transcription was performed on roughly 0.5 to 1 ug of RNA. The immunoSEQ assay covered 54 Vbeta and 13 Jbeta segments for CDR3. TCRdb itself ran the immunoSEQ multiplex PCR reads through MiXCR, one entry per CDR3 protein. The top ten hold 0.093% of the sample, which has approximately 190,000 distinct CDR3 sequences, nearly 95% seen once. CDR3 length: 12 residues. Per germline, CDR1 MNHNY and CDR2 SVGAGI (reference sequence). Trimming at V came to 11 bases and at J to 4 bases, leaving 6 bases not matched to a gene.

The chain carries TRBV6-6 and TRBJ2-3; 7 nucleotides line up with TRBD1. The material sequenced was CD4+ T cells from PBMCs. The receptor's source is a human donor with multiple sclerosis. The DNA of the CDR3 is TGTGCCGGCGGGCAGGGGGCAGATACGCAGTATTTT. Its protein is CAGGQGADTQYF.